This TCR beta chain was identified during a study of human T cells and chemical hapten exposure. Overall study results and limits: Patch test score showed a positive correlation with PT1 expanded TCR counts.

Time point defined: patch test 3, about 24 weeks after DPC sensitization. Stated treatment: therapeutic diphenylcyclopropenone sensitization with weekly scalp DPC. This clonotype has ten or more counts. The target antigen is unknown. TCRdb recomputed calls from the RACE reads with MiXCR, one row per CDR3 protein. The table lists roughly 32,000 distinct CDR3 sequences, nearly 6% of them singletons, with about 6% in the top ten. This specimen consisted of whole blood, obtained in connection with sensitization to the hapten diphenylcyclopropenone (DPC). This receptor was obtained from a man aged 25-45 years with alopecia areata. Some clones in this sample may be carry-over from other donors' samples.

The CDR3 protein is CASSLDRQQETQYF. CDR3 bases: TGTGCCAGCAGCTTAGACAGGCAGCAAGAGACCCAGTACTTC. V gene TRBV11-2 combines with J gene TRBJ2-5; D not certain. CDR3 length: 14 amino acids. Trimming removed 0 bases from V and 2 bases from J, with 7 bases in between. Looked up from germline, CDR1 is SGHAT and CDR2 is FQNNGV.